This T cell receptor (beta chain) is drawn from a study of blood T cell repertoires in COVID-19 (dated by TCRdb to the early 2020s). Concerning the study at large: Collaborator samples came from the United States, Italy and Spain and covered acute and convalescent phases of COVID-19. The repertoires were made available in a free public database intended to serve as a resource for research on the immune response to SARS-CoV-2. The sample metadata nearly always contained a de-identified subject ID, COVID-19 status, age in years and sex. The prospective study material was composed of cDNA or gDNA derived from T cells, B-cell-depleted T cells, or PBMCs. Deeply sampled blood TCRbeta repertoires from subjects exposed to, actively infected with, or recovered from COVID-19 were included in the dataset. Where available, HLA class I and class II types were taken from metadata supplied by the sample provider and were not determined by assay-based typing. The samples were drawn from two sources: the first 160 participants of the ongoing ImmuneRACE study, and 1,254 subjects contributed by 6 global collaborators. Broader findings and caveats from the paper: The quantity of clinical and demographic metadata differed by source and by participant and was supplied without curation.

V and J are trimmed by 6 bases and 5 bases, and the gene matches miss 6 bases of the junction. The CDR3 sequence holds 14 residues, the cysteine and phenylalanine included. Only CDR3 DNA remains: 42 bases, in frame from the first base. The germline V gene encodes CDR1 MNHEY and CDR2 SVGAGI. The immunoSEQ Assay, a bias-controlled multiplex PCR, was used to amplify TCRbeta CDR3 regions from genomic DNA. In the source study's methods: The number of nucleated cells in each sample was estimated by amplification of reference gene primers within the assay. To quantify the absolute abundance of each unique TCRbeta CDR3 rearrangement, sequence reads were collapsed and filtered. Productive Simpson clonality was computed per sample as the square root of Simpson's diversity index over productive rearrangements. TCRdb stores this immuneACCESS table with in-frame sequences only. Part of the clones is absent; in the studies checked, under half of the shortfall reflects unresolved V genes, and no reason is known for the rest. Clonal size and the V and J genes are those of that table, whereas D and trimming came from the DNA. For this sample there are about 120,000 clones; roughly 82% appear just once. The ten largest account for over 10% of the sample.

Whole blood was collected in K2EDTA tubes by collaborating institutions according to the institutions' own protocols. Collaborator samples were shipped for TCRbeta analysis as frozen whole blood, isolated PBMCs, or DNA extracted from either sample type. This clone has just a few counts. Its antigen is not yet known. No base quality values were provided; no much bigger clone lies one nucleotide off. The TCR comes from a human donor in a cohort sampled during active COVID-19. The specimen sequenced was peripheral blood. This chain joins TRBV6-5 to TRBJ1-4, with 7 bases aligning to TRBD1. Read as DNA, the sequence is TGTGCCAGCAGGAGACAGGGCTCCAATGAAAAACTGTTTTTT. Its coded protein is CASRRQGSNEKLFF.